The rows below give T cell receptor beta chains drawn from one sample of a study of T cells in localized non-small cell lung cancer. Sequencing used immunoSEQ multiplex PCR; TCRdb keeps in-frame clones, though not all of them. The profile shows 65,000 to 95,000 clones, around three quarters of them singletons. The sequences come from PBMCs, collected before any cancer treatment. Every receptor here comes from a man aged 40 to 69 with stage II squamous cell lung carcinoma. Both conserved end residues are part of each CDR3. D genes are given only for firm matches. Some rows mark clone size as missing; the rest say once, few, many or name a class of expanded clone.

v_call	cdr3_length	clone_size	j_call	d_call	cdr3_nt	cdr3_aa
TRBV6-6	16	-	TRBJ2-2	TRBD2	TGTGCCAGCACCAGAACTAGCGGGAGTCGGTCCGGGGAGCTGTTTTTT	CASTRTSGSRSGELFF
TRBV7-2	13	-	TRBJ2-3	-	TGTGCCAGCGGCCCGGGGTTCAGAGGTACGCAGTATTTT	CASGPGFRGTQYF
TRBV5-4	12	-	TRBJ2-3	-	TGTGCCAGCCTCCTGCCGGACAGCACGCAGTATTTT	CASLLPDSTQYF
TRBV6-1	15	-	TRBJ2-2	-	TGTGCCAGCAGTGAAGGGAGGGGACGGAGCGGGGAGCTGTTTTTT	CASSEGRGRSGELFF
TRBV14	19	-	TRBJ1-1	-	TGTGCCAGCAGCCAAAATTTTTTTGGCGGGCAGGATGTATACACTGAAGCTTTCTTT	CASSQNFFGGQDVYTEAFF
TRBV28	15	-	TRBJ2-3	TRBD1	TGTGCCAGCAGATCCCCGGGACAGGGGACAGATACGCAGTATTTT	CASRSPGQGTDTQYF
TRBV5-4	12	few	TRBJ1-2	-	TGTGCCAGCAGCTTGTTGCTCAGTGGCTACACCTTC	CASSLLLSGYTF
TRBV5-1	14	few	TRBJ2-1	TRBD2	TGCGCCAGCAGCTTGGAGCGGGGGGTCAATGAGCAGTTCTTC	CASSLERGVNEQFF
TRBV15	14	-	TRBJ1-2	-	TGTGCCACCAGCAGAGATCAGGGCCCCTATGGCTACACCTTC	CATSRDQGPYGYTF
TRBV7-3	15	-	TRBJ2-7	TRBD2	TGTGCCAGCAGCCTGGCAGCGGGAGGGTCCTACGAGCAGTACTTC	CASSLAAGGSYEQYF
TRBV6-5	15	-	TRBJ2-7	TRBD1	TGTGCCAGCAGTAACCCGGGACAGGCAAACTACGAGCAGTACTTC	CASSNPGQANYEQYF
TRBV5-4	16	-	TRBJ2-1	TRBD2	TGTGCCATCGATGGGGTAGCGGGAGTAGCCTACAATGAGCAGTTCTTC	CAIDGVAGVAYNEQFF
TRBV7-9	14	-	TRBJ2-3	TRBD2	TGTGCCAGCAGCTTAGGCGGGAGGGCTGACACGCAGTATTTT	CASSLGGRADTQYF
TRBV7-3	20	-	TRBJ2-2	TRBD2	TGTGCCAGCAGCCCGTACTATGGGACTAGCGGGAGGTCTAACACCGGGGAGCTGTTTTTT	CASSPYYGTSGRSNTGELFF
TRBV28	13	-	TRBJ2-5	-	TGTGCCAGCAGTTTACAGCCCCAAGAGACCCAGTACTTC	CASSLQPQETQYF
TRBV13	14	-	TRBJ2-7	TRBD2	TGTGCCAGCAGAACCAGCGGGAGGTCCTACGAGCAGTACTTC	CASRTSGRSYEQYF
TRBV18	15	-	TRBJ1-5	TRBD1	TGTGCCAGCTCAGAGGGACAGGGGAGCGGTCAGCCCCAGCATTTT	CASSEGQGSGQPQHF
TRBV5-6	19	-	TRBJ2-1	-	TGTGCCAGCCGTCAGGGGGCGCGGGGTTGGGTTAGCGGGGAAACTGAGCAGTTCTTC	CASRQGARGWVSGETEQFF
TRBV5-1	12	-	TRBJ2-1	-	TGCGCCAGCAGCGAGGCCTACAATGAGCAGTTCTTC	CASSEAYNEQFF
TRBV30	15	-	TRBJ2-7	-	TGTGCCTGGCACGCGGGGCTAGCCAACTCCTACGAGCAGTACTTC	CAWHAGLANSYEQYF
TRBV7-2	15	medium-sized	TRBJ1-1	-	TGTGCCAGCAGCTTAGTTGAGGGGGTGGCGGAAGGAGCTTTCTTT	CASSLVEGVAEGAFF
TRBV14	15	-	TRBJ1-2	-	TGTGCCAGCAGCCAAGCGTCCTATGTGAGGGATGGCTACACCTTC	CASSQASYVRDGYTF
TRBV11-2	15	-	TRBJ2-3	TRBD2	TGTGCCAGCAGCCCCCGGACTAGCGGCACAGATACGCAGTATTTT	CASSPRTSGTDTQYF
TRBV6-1	14	-	TRBJ1-4	-	TGTGCCACCAGATCCCTCAGGGGAGATGAAAAACTGTTTTTT	CATRSLRGDEKLFF
TRBV7-2	16	once	TRBJ2-3	-	TGCGCCAGCAGCCAAGCGTCGCCGGCCGTGATGGATACGCAGTATTTT	CASSQASPAVMDTQYF
TRBV4-3	16	-	TRBJ1-6	-	TGCGCCAGCAGCCAGGGTAGGGAGTCCTATAATTCACCCCTCCACTTT	CASSQGRESYNSPLHF
TRBV5-4	15	-	TRBJ2-7	-	TGTGCCAGCAGCCGGGAGGGGACAGGGACCTACGAGCAGTACTTC	CASSREGTGTYEQYF
TRBV5-1	15	-	TRBJ1-1	TRBD1	TGCGCCAGCAGCTTGTCGGGACAGACTAACACTGAAGCTTTCTTT	CASSLSGQTNTEAFF
TRBV15	14	-	TRBJ2-3	-	TGTGCCACCAGCAGAGCCGGGGACACAGATACGCAGTATTTT	CATSRAGDTDTQYF
TRBV11-2	14	-	TRBJ2-1	-	TGTGCCAGCGGCCAGGGGTGGGGCGACAATGAGCAGTTCTTC	CASGQGWGDNEQFF
TRBV16	17	-	TRBJ1-5	TRBD1	TGTGCCAGCAGCCCCCTTGGGACAGGATATAGCAATCAGCCCCAGCATTTT	CASSPLGTGYSNQPQHF
TRBV28	13	-	TRBJ2-1	TRBD2	TGTGCCAGCAAGACTAGCGGGATGAATGAGCAGTTCTTC	CASKTSGMNEQFF
TRBV29-1	13	-	TRBJ2-7	-	TGCAGCGCCGTCGACAGCTTAATCTACGAGCAGTACTTC	CSAVDSLIYEQYF
TRBV9	16	-	TRBJ2-3	-	TGTGCCAGCAGCGCCTGGGACGGAATAGGGGCAGATACGCAGTATTTT	CASSAWDGIGADTQYF
TRBV10-3	12	-	TRBJ1-2	-	TGTGCCATCAGTGCAGACACTAATGGCTACACCTTC	CAISADTNGYTF
TRBV19	14	-	TRBJ2-1	TRBD2	TGTGCCAGTAGACTAGCGGGAGTCTCCGATGAGCAGTTCTTC	CASRLAGVSDEQFF
TRBV30	15	-	TRBJ2-5	-	TGTGCCTGGAGCGACGCCCTTCGGGTAGGAGAGACCCAGTACTTC	CAWSDALRVGETQYF
TRBV19	14	few	TRBJ1-6	-	TGTGCCAGTAGCTTTCAGACGGAGAATTCACCCCTCCACTTT	CASSFQTENSPLHF
TRBV7-6	18	-	TRBJ2-5	-	TGTGCCAGCAATCACCGCGCGGCGTCGGGGGGCAGGGGAGAGACCCAGTACTTC	CASNHRAASGGRGETQYF
TRBV10-3	13	-	TRBJ1-2	-	TGTGCCATCAATGCCGGGTCGGACTATGGCTACACCTTC	CAINAGSDYGYTF
TRBV28	18	-	TRBJ2-7	TRBD1	TGTGCCAGCAGTTCCCCTCCCGCCGGGACAGGGATTTCCTACGAGCAGTACTTC	CASSSPPAGTGISYEQYF
TRBV6-6	13	-	TRBJ1-5	-	TGTGCCAGCAGTCGGACAGATTATCAGCCCCAGCATTTT	CASSRTDYQPQHF
TRBV7-8	14	-	TRBJ2-1	-	TGTGCCAGCAGCCCCCAGAAAGTCTACAATGAGCAGTTCTTC	CASSPQKVYNEQFF
TRBV28	14	-	TRBJ2-7	TRBD2	TGTGCCAGCAGAGGACTAGCGGGGGTATACGAGCAGTACTTC	CASRGLAGVYEQYF
TRBV5-4	15	once	TRBJ1-2	-	TGTGCCAGCAGCCCTCAAGATGCCGTGGACTATGGCTACACCTTC	CASSPQDAVDYGYTF
TRBV5-1	17	-	TRBJ2-3	-	TGCGCCAGCAGCCAAGCCCCGGGACCGAGTCGGGCAGATACGCAGTATTTT	CASSQAPGPSRADTQYF
TRBV15	16	-	TRBJ1-2	TRBD1	TGTGCCACCAGCAGTGGGGACAGGCGGATGATCTATGGCTACACCTTC	CATSSGDRRMIYGYTF
TRBV5-1	15	-	TRBJ2-5	TRBD1	TGCGCCAGTATTCCGGGACAGGGGGTTTGGGAGACCCAGTACTTC	CASIPGQGVWETQYF
TRBV2	13	once	TRBJ2-1	TRBD2	TGTGCCAGCAAGCGGGATTTAGACAATGAGCAGTTCTTC	CASKRDLDNEQFF
TRBV5-1	14	-	TRBJ2-1	TRBD2	TGCGCCAGCAGACCAAGCGGGGCCTACAATGAGCAGTTCTTC	CASRPSGAYNEQFF